What follows are 32 T cell receptor beta chains derived from one specimen sequenced in a study of blood T cell repertoires in COVID-19. Generated by immunoSEQ multiplex PCR, the TCRdb table keeps only in-frame clones and is missing some. The data show about 170,000 clones, under 95% seen once. The sample was peripheral blood. The receptors were gathered from a man between 18 and 29 years old with COVID-19, enrolled during active disease.

To note about this clone: The junction and the germline gene differ at one end; a read error may be behind it. This chain connects TRBV6-5 to TRBJ1-4; D is undetermined. The length of the CDR3 is 12 residues. Germline assignment: CDR1 MNHEY and CDR2 SVGAGI. The CDR3 sequence: CASKRYNEKLLF. CDR3 DNA sequence: TGTGCCAGCAAGCGGTACAATGAAAAACTGCTTTTT.

The genes are TRBV6-5 and TRBJ1-2; D is perhaps TRBD1 (6 bases). The CDR3 is made up of 15 amino acids. Per the germline V gene, CDR1 is MNHEY and CDR2 is SVGAGI. Trimming removed 8 bases from V and 4 bases from J, with 20 bases in between. CDR3 sequence: CASSRGTHHGYGYTF. The CDR3 nucleotides are TGTGCCAGCTCAAGGGGGACACATCATGGCTATGGCTACACCTTC.

This chain links TRBV19 with TRBJ1-1; D uncertain. Germline values: CDR1 LNHDA, CDR2 SQIVND (reference sequence). Trimming removed 6 bases at V and 1 base at J, with 15 bases between. This CDR3 has 15 residues. The CDR3 region has the DNA TGTGCCAGTAGCCCCGAAGATGCGGAGAACACTGAAGCTTTCTTT. This encodes CASSPEDAENTEAFF.

The gene calls are TRBV11-3 and TRBJ2-7; the match to TRBD1 covers 9 bases. The J segment lost 3 bases and the V segment lost 5 bases, leaving 8 bases of the junction unmatched. The CDR3 length is 15 residues. CDR1 and CDR2 (germline): SGHNT, YENEEA. This CDR3 reads CASSRASTGGYEQYF. The CDR3 region has the DNA TGTGCCAGCAGCCGAGCTTCGACAGGGGGCTACGAGCAGTACTTC.

This chain joins TRBV9 and TRBJ2-1, with D tentatively TRBD1 (6 bases). This CDR3 spans 15 amino acids. Between the trimmed V and J ends, which lost 0 bases and 3 bases, there was a span of 10 bases. Per germline, CDR1 SGDLS and CDR2 YYNGEE. As DNA, the CDR3 is TGTGCCAGCAGCGTAGTAGGGGGAAACTACAATGAGCAGTTCTTC. Protein: CASSVVGGNYNEQFF.

This chain joins TRBV11-3 and TRBJ1-1, with D maybe TRBD1 (5 bases). This CDR3 has 13 amino acids. From germline, CDR1 is SGHNT and CDR2 YENEEA. V dropped 1 base and J dropped 7 bases, with 10 bases sitting between them. CDR3 DNA: TGTGCCAGCAGCTTAGCGGGGGACGGTGAAGCTTTCTTT. Translating gives CASSLAGDGEAFF. Together with reference TRBV11-3 and TRBJ1-1, the CDR3 gives the full variable domain: EAGVVQSPRYKIIEKKQPVAFWCNPISGHNTLYWYLQNLGQGPELLIRYENEEAVDDSQLPKDRFSAERLKGVDSTLKIQPAELGDSAVYLCASSLAGDGEAFFGQGTRLTVV.

This sequence joins TRBV10-1 and TRBJ2-1; possibly TRBD2 for D (6 bases). The CDR3 is made up of 15 amino acids. Trimming shortened V by 2 bases and J by 4 bases, and 12 bases separated the two germline ends. Germline CDR1 reads WNHNN; CDR2 reads SYGVQD (reference sequence). CDR3 coding DNA: TGCGCCAGCAGTGAGAGTAGCGGAGGGTACAATGAGCAGTTCTTC. It encodes CASSESSGGYNEQFF.

This clone was seen a few times. This sequence joins TRBV5-6 and TRBJ2-3, with 7 nucleotides matching TRBD1. The germline V gene encodes CDR1 SGHDT and CDR2 YYEEEE. V lost 2 bases and J lost 4; bases outside the gene matches: 1. The CDR3 has 13 amino acids. Here the CDR3 reads CASSFTGADTQYF. DNA for the CDR3: TGTGCCAGCAGCTTCACAGGGGCAGATACGCAGTATTTT.

In this sample, this clone turned up once. This chain links TRBV6-5 with TRBJ1-2; D unclear. The germline V and J ends were trimmed by 6 bases and 4 bases, with 12 bases remaining between them. The CDR3 extends over 13 amino acids. The V gene's germline CDR1 is MNHEY and CDR2 SVGAGI. The CDR3 DNA is TGTGCCAGCAGCATAACAGATTTCTATGGCTACACCTTC. This encodes CASSITDFYGYTF.

V is TRBV5-1 and J is TRBJ2-5; 7 nucleotides agree with TRBD2. Trimming cost V 0 bases and J 5 bases; bases outside gene matches: 4. The CDR3 is 14 residues long. The germline CDR1 and CDR2 sequences are SGHRS and YFSETQ. The CDR3 here is CASSLVAGDETQYF. CDR3 bases: TGCGCCAGCAGCTTGGTTGCGGGAGATGAGACCCAGTACTTC.

This clone was counted a single time. The chain uses TRBV28 and TRBJ2-7, with TRBD2 matching over 10 bases. The CDR3 sequence is 15 residues long. After removal of 7 bases from V and 2 bases from J, the junction contained 8 bases not matched to a gene. Germline lookup yields CDR1 MDHEN and CDR2 SYDVKM. CDR3 protein: CASTKLLAGAYEQYF. CDR3 DNA: TGTGCCAGCACCAAACTCCTAGCGGGGGCCTACGAGCAGTACTTC.

This clone was detected a few times. The chain uses TRBV20-1 and TRBJ2-7, with D unresolved. Germline V lookup: CDR1 DFQATT, CDR2 SNEGSKA (reference sequence). The V gene lost 4 bases and the J gene lost 0 bases, with 13 bases spanning the gap. This CDR3 comprises 14 residues. CDR3 loop: CSANDRESSYEQYF. The DNA of the CDR3 is TGCAGTGCTAATGACCGCGAGAGCTCCTACGAGCAGTACTTC.

The chain is built from TRBV19 and TRBJ1-2; 7 nucleotides agree with TRBD1. The CDR3 covers 17 residues. Germline CDR1 reads LNHDA; CDR2 reads SQIVND (reference sequence). With V trimmed by 7 bases and J by 0 bases, 14 bases remained unmatched. CDR3 residues: CASTFRDRTFPNYGYTF. CDR3 nucleotides: TGTGCCAGTACTTTCCGGGACAGAACTTTTCCTAACTATGGCTACACCTTC.

The CDR3 loop is CASSYSRTYEQYF. Written as DNA, the CDR3 is TGTGCCAGCAGTTACTCGAGAACCTACGAGCAGTACTTC. The chain carries TRBV6-2 or TRBV6-3 and TRBJ2-7; D is undetermined. This CDR3 is 13 amino acids long. Germline CDR1 MNHEY, CDR2 SVGEGT. V was cut by 0 bases and J by 2 bases, with 5 bases left in between.

In the case of this clone: Other DNA sequences of this sample code for an identical CDR3. V gene TRBV7-9 combines with J gene TRBJ2-7; 11 bases are a match to TRBD2. The CDR3 covers 17 residues. Trimming cost V 0 bases and J 1 base; bases outside gene matches: 5. CDR1 is SEHNR, CDR2 FQNEAQ, per germline (reference sequence). This CDR3 reads CASSLAPGLAESYEQYF. As DNA, the CDR3 is TGTGCCAGCAGCTTAGCCCCGGGACTAGCGGAGTCCTACGAGCAGTACTTC.

As DNA, the CDR3 is TGTGCCAGCGGAATGAGGCCATCGAACACCGGGGAGCTGTTTTTT. Encoded protein: CASGMRPSNTGELFF. The chain carries TRBV7-3 and TRBJ2-2; D ambiguous. V was shortened by 8 bases and J by 0 bases, with 13 bases between the two germline ends. CDR1 is SGHTA, CDR2 FQGTGA, per germline. The CDR3 extends over 15 amino acids. Complete variable domain (other parts from reference TRBV7-3 and TRBJ2-2): GAGVSQTPSNKVTEKGKYVELRCDPISGHTALYWYRQSLGQGPEFLIYFQGTGAADDSGLPNDRFFAVRPEGSVSTLKIQRTERGDSAVYLCASGMRPSNTGELFFGEGSRLTVL.

The chain carries TRBV29-1 and TRBJ1-1; 11 positions match TRBD1. The germline V gene has CDR1 SQVTM and CDR2 ANQGSEA. Trimming took 4 bases from V and 4 from J; bases not matched to a gene: 5. This CDR3 region has 14 residues. The CDR3: CSVGRTGGGTEAFF. In nucleotides, the CDR3 is TGCAGCGTTGGCCGGACAGGGGGCGGCACTGAAGCTTTCTTT.

V and J are TRBV7-8 and TRBJ1-5; 8 bases agree with TRBD1. Germline CDR1 is SGHVS and CDR2 is FQNEAQ. This CDR3 is built from 14 residues. The trim removed 5 bases at V and 6 bases at J, leaving 6 bases unmatched. As DNA, the CDR3 is TGTGCCAGCAGCCGTCCAGGGGGCAGTCAGCCCCAGCATTTT. Amino acid sequence: CASSRPGGSQPQHF.

The rearrangement links TRBV19 to TRBJ2-1; TRBD2 aligns across 9 bases. After removal of 3 bases from V and 10 bases from J, the junction contained 7 bases not matched to a gene. The CDR3 extends over 14 amino acids. Germline loops: CDR1 LNHDA, CDR2 SQIVND (reference sequence). The CDR3 is CASSMASGISEQFF. CDR3 DNA: TGTGCCAGTAGTATGGCTAGCGGGATTAGCGAGCAGTTCTTC.

J is TRBJ1-1 and V is TRBV14, with D hard to call. CDR3 length: 13 amino acids. Looked up from germline, CDR1 is SGHDN and CDR2 is FVKESK. V was shortened by 0 bases and J by 4 bases, with 6 bases between the two germline ends. The CDR3 DNA sequence: TGTGCCAGCAGCCAAGACTTGAGCACTGAAGCTTTCTTT. It codes for CASSQDLSTEAFF.

The V call is TRBV29-1, the J call TRBJ1-1, with TRBD1 as a possible D gene (6 bases). The ends were cut back, 6 bases at V and 0 bases at J, with 11 bases in the middle. The V gene's germline CDR1 is SQVTM and CDR2 ANQGSEA. This CDR3 has 13 residues. DNA for the CDR3: TGCAGCGTCACAGGGTTTATGAACACTGAAGCTTTCTTT. Protein product: CSVTGFMNTEAFF. Looking up the rest from reference TRBV29-1 and TRBJ1-1 gives the full variable domain: SAVISQKPSRDICQRGTSLTIQCQVDSQVTMMFWYRQQPGQSLTLIATANQGSEATYESGFVIDKFPISRPNLTFSTLTVSNMSPEDSSIYLCSVTGFMNTEAFFGQGTRLTVV.

This rearrangement joins TRBV7-2 to TRBJ2-2; TRBD2 matches 13 bases. This CDR3 region has 18 residues. After removal of 7 bases from V and 7 bases from J, the junction contained 15 bases not matched to a gene. CDR1 and CDR2 from the germline V gene are SGHTA and FQGNSA. The CDR3 protein is CASTPRRTSGSWGGELFF. In nucleotides, the CDR3 is TGTGCCAGCACCCCACGGCGGACTAGCGGGAGTTGGGGCGGGGAGCTGTTTTTT.

The chain carries TRBV6-2 or TRBV6-3 and TRBJ2-1, with 9 bases that match TRBD2. V dropped 6 bases and J dropped 3; count of bases not matched to a gene: 6. There are 15 residues in the CDR3. CDR1 is MNHEY and CDR2 is SVGEGT in the germline V gene. CDR3 DNA sequence: TGTGCCAGCAGCCTTACTAGCGGGTTCTACAATGAGCAGTTCTTC. Protein: CASSLTSGFYNEQFF.

V usage is TRBV7-8 and J usage is TRBJ2-7; D remains unclear. CDR3 length: 14 residues. Trimming stripped 1 base from V and 1 base from J, with 8 bases between. Germline V lookup: CDR1 SGHVS, CDR2 FQNEAQ. CDR3: CASSLGSASYEQYF. Here the CDR3 DNA reads TGTGCCAGCAGCTTAGGGAGCGCATCCTACGAGCAGTACTTC. Complete variable domain (other parts from reference TRBV7-8 and TRBJ2-7): GAGVSQSPRYKVAKRGQDVALRCDPISGHVSLFWYQQALGQGPEFLTYFQNEAQLDKSGLPSDRFFAERPEGSVSTLKIQRTQQEDSAVYLCASSLGSASYEQYFGPGTRLTVT.

The V and J genes are TRBV29-1 and TRBJ2-1; weak D call: TRBD2 (5 bases). Germline-derived CDR1 and CDR2 are SQVTM and ANQGSEA. V was pared by 4 bases and J by 4 bases, with 11 bases between. This CDR3 has 13 residues. The CDR3 region is CSVGRTGYNEQFF. In nucleotides, the CDR3 is TGCAGCGTTGGCCGGACGGGATACAATGAGCAGTTCTTC.

V gene TRBV5-8 combines with J gene TRBJ2-2; TRBD1 might be the D (6 bases). From germline, CDR1 is SGHTS and CDR2 YDEGEE. CDR3 length: 12 amino acids. V gave up 4 bases and J gave up 9 bases, with 10 bases separating them. CDR3 nucleotides: TGTGCCAGCAGCCCTAGGGGGTGGGAGCTGTTTTTT. It yields the protein CASSPRGWELFF. Looking up the rest from reference TRBV5-8 and TRBJ2-2 gives the full variable domain: EAGVTQSPTHLIKTRGQQATLRCSPISGHTSVYWYQQALGLGLQFLLWYDEGEERNRGNFPPRFSGRQFPNYSSELNVNALELEDSALYLCASSPRGWELFFGEGSRLTVL.

The chain links TRBV2 to TRBJ2-3, with TRBD2 identical over 11 bases. V was clipped by 6 bases and J by 5 bases; unmatched bases: 7. The CDR3 spans 15 residues. The germline V gene has CDR1 SNHLY and CDR2 FYNNEI. The CDR3 region is CASSILAGGGDTQYF. CDR3 sequence (DNA): TGTGCCAGCAGCATCTTAGCGGGAGGGGGAGATACGCAGTATTTT.

CDR3 residues: CASRPSAAGQAYEQYF. The CDR3 DNA follows: TGTGCCAGCCGCCCGTCTGCAGCGGGACAGGCCTACGAGCAGTACTTC. J is TRBJ2-7 and V is TRBV7-9; TRBD1 might be the D (8 bases). V was shortened by 8 bases and J by 2 bases, with 22 bases between the two germline ends. From germline, CDR1 is SEHNR and CDR2 FQNEAQ (reference sequence). The CDR3 length is 16 residues.

The chain is built from TRBV18 and TRBJ2-2; maybe TRBD1 (5 bases). The CDR3 is 13 amino acids. Germline loops: CDR1 KGHSH, CDR2 LQKENI. With 3 bases removed from V and 5 bases from J, the gap between germline ends came to 7 bases. The CDR3 sequence is CASSPKGTGELFF. The CDR3 bases are TGTGCCAGCTCACCGAAGGGGACCGGGGAGCTGTTTTTT.

The sample holds one count of this clone. The V and J genes are TRBV6-2 or TRBV6-3 and TRBJ1-5, with 9 bases fitting TRBD1. The CDR3 contains 16 residues. Germline lookup yields CDR1 MNHEY and CDR2 SVGEGT. The junction had 10 bases not matched to a gene; V was cut back by 4 bases and J by 6 bases. CDR3 in amino acids: CASSSQTGGRRQPQHF. In nucleotides, the CDR3 is TGTGCCAGCAGTTCTCAAACAGGGGGCCGGCGTCAGCCCCAGCATTTT.

The chain uses TRBV7-8 and TRBJ2-7; unclear D gene. In germline, CDR1 is SGHVS, CDR2 FQNEAQ. CDR3 length: 11 amino acids. V lost 4 bases to trimming and J lost 4 bases, with 5 bases between them. This CDR3 is CASSSAYEQYF. The CDR3 DNA is TGTGCCAGCAGCTCCGCGTACGAGCAGTACTTC.

This chain connects TRBV5-1 to TRBJ1-2; 7 bases fit TRBD1. Germline CDR1 reads SGHRS; CDR2 reads YFSETQ. Unmatched junction bases numbered 7, after V lost 4 bases and J lost 7 bases. The CDR3 loop spans 13 amino acids. The CDR3 DNA is TGCGCCAGCAGCCCCGGGACAGCGGTTGGCTACACCTTC. Residues: CASSPGTAVGYTF.